This T cell receptor (beta chain) was obtained from a study of CD8 T cell repertoires and HIV-1 epitope variants. At the level of the study: Each of Twenty-five Gag and Nef epitope peptides stimulated a separate culture. Autologous T cell-negative cells served as antigen-presenting cells in equal numbers. T cells were cultured for more than nine days with cytokines added on days 3 and 7. General study results and limits: The assay identified only TCR beta chains of antigen-proliferating T cells.

A remark on this clone: As yet, its antigen is unknown.

Trimming cost V 5 bases and J 1 base, with 15 bases left between them. The V gene's germline CDR1 is SGHTA and CDR2 FQGTGA. The CDR3 has 15 residues. Assay used: immunoSEQ multiplex PCR; TCRdb lists only in-frame clones, some missing. The table records 90,000 or so clones, roughly four fifths of them present only once. This chain joins TRBV7-3 and TRBJ2-7; TRBD2 is a possible D gene (5 bases). The TCR originated in a male donor with HIV. The specimen sequenced was uncultured baseline CD8+ T cells from peripheral blood mononuclear cells (PBMCs). The CDR3 DNA reads TGTGCCAGCAGCCCAGGAAGCGGCCCTTCCTACGAGCAGTACTTC. Its translation is CASSPGSGPSYEQYF.